Presented here are 12 T cell receptor beta chains from one specimen sequenced in a study of T cells in Graves' hyperthyroidism and ophthalmopathy. Amplification of TCR beta CDR3 regions was performed using RNA transcripts as template. Researchers ran a first-round RT-PCR on the TCR CDR3 using the HTBI primer set. Each CDR3 protein gets one entry after TCRdb re-called the multiplex PCR reads with MiXCR. The sample holds hundreds of thousands of distinct CDR3 sequences, approximately 14% seen once. The specimen sequenced was blood. These receptors all stem from a woman aged 35 to 49 with Graves' ophthalmopathy.

The table lists this clonotype with many counts. The V and J genes are TRBV12-3 or TRBV12-4 and TRBJ1-1, with no clear D. V lost 5 bases and J 1 base, leaving 14 bases between the germline ends. This CDR3 contains 15 residues. Here the CDR3 DNA reads TGTGCCAGCAGTCCTACGACATCTGGGAACACTGAAGCTTTCTTT. Residues: CASSPTTSGNTEAFF.

The V and J genes are TRBV6-2 or TRBV6-3 and TRBJ2-4, with 9 positions matching TRBD1. Germline V lookup: CDR1 MNHEY, CDR2 SVGEGT. CDR3 length equals 20 residues. Losses at the gene ends were 0 bases for V and 2 bases for J; bases not matched to a gene: 14. The CDR3 nucleotides read TGTGCCAGCAGTTACTCGCCGAAACTCTGGACAGGGGTGACCAAAAACATTCAGTACTTC. This gives the protein CASSYSPKLWTGVTKNIQYF.

The chain joins TRBV12-3 or TRBV12-4 to TRBJ2-7; D tentatively fits TRBD1 or TRBD2 (6 bases each). This CDR3 region has 14 residues. V was pared by 6 bases and J by 7 bases, with 19 bases between. The CDR3 protein is CASRSGGSQGEQYF. For the CDR3, the DNA is TGTGCCAGCAGGAGTGGGGGGTCCCAGGGGGAGCAGTACTTC.

This clonotype was seen only a few times. The chain has TRBV11-1 and TRBJ1-1, with a tentative D call TRBD1 (6 bases). The V and J ends lost 5 bases and 3 bases respectively, with 19 bases between them. The germline gives CDR1 SGHAT, CDR2 FQDESV (reference sequence). The length of the CDR3 is 16 residues. The CDR3 region has the DNA TGTGCCAGCAGCCGGGACATCTTCCCGAGGGACACTGAAGCTTTCTTT. Amino acid sequence: CASSRDIFPRDTEAFF.

This clonotype was seen a handful of times. This chain links TRBV7-2 with TRBJ1-2; unclear D gene. This CDR3 region has 15 residues. The V end was cut by 6 bases, the J end by 8 bases, with 22 bases between. Germline values: CDR1 SGHTA, CDR2 FQGNSA. CDR3 residues: CASSPRGLPGDGYTF. In DNA, the CDR3 is TGTGCCAGCAGTCCTCGAGGCTTGCCAGGAGACGGCTACACCTTC. Filled out from reference TRBV7-2 and TRBJ1-2, the complete variable domain reads GAGVSQSPSNKVTEKGKDVELRCDPISGHTALYWYRQSLGQGLEFLIYFQGNSAPDKSGLPSDRFSAERTGGSVSTLTIQRTQQEDSAVYLCASSPRGLPGDGYTFGSGTRLTVV.

This clonotype was picked up a small number of times. In DNA, the CDR3 is TGCGCCAGCAGCACGGGACAGACCAACACTGAAGCTTTCTTT. The encoded protein is CASSTGQTNTEAFF. The V call is TRBV5-1, the J call TRBJ1-1; TRBD1 aligns across 7 bases. Germline CDR1 reads SGHRS; CDR2 reads YFSETQ. V was pared by 4 bases and J by 2 bases, with 5 bases of the junction left unmatched. CDR3 size: 14 residues.

This clonotype has only a few counts. The chain combines TRBV5-1 with TRBJ2-3; D is possibly TRBD1 or TRBD2 (6 bases each). The V gene lost 4 bases and the J gene lost 4 bases, with 19 bases spanning the gap. This CDR3 is built from 16 residues. From germline, CDR1 is SGHRS and CDR2 YFSETQ. This chain's CDR3 is CASSIGGTLWADTQYF. CDR3 nucleotide sequence: TGCGCCAGCAGCATAGGGGGGACGCTCTGGGCAGATACGCAGTATTTT.

This clonotype appeared many times. The chain couples TRBV7-8 to TRBJ1-1; D remains ambiguous. Germline V CDR1 and CDR2: SGHVS, FQNEAQ. The CDR3 extends over 14 amino acids. V lost 2 bases, J lost 0 bases, and 7 bases lay in between. The CDR3 region has the DNA TGTGCCAGCAGCTTAATTCAGATGAACACTGAAGCTTTCTTT. Translating it yields CASSLIQMNTEAFF.

This clonotype showed up many times. The genes are TRBV18 and TRBJ2-7, with D possibly TRBD1 on 6 matching bases. Germline V gene data show CDR1 as KGHSH and CDR2 as LQKENI. CDR3 size: 16 residues. Trimming stripped 3 bases from V and 0 bases from J, with 15 bases between. The CDR3 nucleotides are TGTGCCAGCTCACCCATGACAGGCCTGAGCTCCTACGAGCAGTACTTC. This translates into CASSPMTGLSSYEQYF.

The chain combines TRBV7-2 with TRBJ2-7; TRBD1 matches at 10 bases. Per the germline V gene, CDR1 is SGHTA and CDR2 is FQGNSA. J lost 6 bases, V lost 2 bases, and 7 bases had no gene match. CDR3 size: 15 residues. CDR3 protein: CASSLMSTGGTEQYF. In DNA form, the CDR3 reads TGTGCCAGCAGCTTAATGTCGACAGGGGGCACCGAGCAGTACTTC.

Ten or more counts support this clonotype. V and J are TRBV6-5 and TRBJ2-5, with D uncertain. Between the trimmed V and J ends, which lost 5 bases and 5 bases, there was a span of 18 bases. The germline V gene encodes CDR1 MNHEY and CDR2 SVGAGI. The CDR3 totals 15 residues. As DNA, the CDR3 is TGTGCCAGCAGTCCCCGCTCGGCTCGATGGGAGACCCAGTACTTC. Translation gives CASSPRSARWETQYF.

This clonotype was counted ten times or more. The rearrangement links TRBV14 to TRBJ2-7; D gene unclear. The V gene lost 4 bases and the J gene lost 0 bases, with 4 bases spanning the gap. Germline V gene lookup returns CDR1 SGHDN and CDR2 FVKESK. CDR3 size: 12 residues. This CDR3 is CASSRFSYEQYF. CDR3 nucleotide sequence: TGTGCCAGCAGCCGGTTCTCCTACGAGCAGTACTTC.